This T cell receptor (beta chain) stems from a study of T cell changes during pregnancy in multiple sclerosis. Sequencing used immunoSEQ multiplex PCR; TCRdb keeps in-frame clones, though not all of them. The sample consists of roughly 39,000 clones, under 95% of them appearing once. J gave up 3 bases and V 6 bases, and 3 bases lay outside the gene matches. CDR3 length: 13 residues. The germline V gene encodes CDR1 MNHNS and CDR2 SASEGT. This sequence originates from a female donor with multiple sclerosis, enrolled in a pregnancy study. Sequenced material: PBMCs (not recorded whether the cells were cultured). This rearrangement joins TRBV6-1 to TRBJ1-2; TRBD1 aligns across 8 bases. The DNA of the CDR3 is TGTGCCAGCAGGGAGACAGGGGACTATGGCTACACCTTC. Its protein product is CASRETGDYGYTF.